Following are 22 T cell receptor beta chains from one sample sequenced in a study of T cells in Graves' hyperthyroidism and ophthalmopathy. TCR beta CDR3 sequences were amplified from RNA transcripts. HTBI primers were employed in a first-round RT-PCR of the TCR CDR3. A single record per CDR3 protein comes from TCRdb applying MiXCR to the multiplex PCR reads. Here the sample spans fewer than 450,000 distinct CDR3 sequences, about 15% being singletons. The specimen sequenced was blood. Receptors originate from a young woman with Graves' hyperthyroidism that later progressed to Graves' ophthalmopathy.

This clonotype was detected ten times or more. The chain recombines TRBV5-6 with TRBJ2-5; 9 bases are a match to TRBD1. The CDR3 is 15 amino acids. Germline trimming cut 3 bases from V and 3 bases from J; bases unmatched to any gene: 6. The germline V gene has CDR1 SGHDT and CDR2 YYEEEE. The CDR3 nucleotides read TGTGCCAGCAGCTGGACAGGGGAGTTTGAAGAGACCCAGTACTTC. Residues: CASSWTGEFEETQYF.

In its sample, this clonotype was seen many times. V and J are TRBV20-1 and TRBJ1-2, with D tentatively TRBD1 (6 bases). Germline V gene data show CDR1 as DFQATT and CDR2 as SNEGSKA (reference sequence). V lost 3 bases and J lost 0, with 11 bases in between. The CDR3 is 14 residues long. The CDR3: CSASPRTANYGYTF. The CDR3 DNA sequence: TGCAGTGCTAGCCCCCGGACAGCTAACTATGGCTACACCTTC.

The chain links TRBV28 to TRBJ2-2; 12 nucleotides line up with TRBD2. With V trimmed by 5 bases and J by 5 bases, 6 bases remained unmatched. CDR3 length equals 16 residues. Germline V lookup: CDR1 MDHEN, CDR2 SYDVKM. CDR3 DNA sequence: TGTGCCAGCAGTCTAGCGGGAGGGCCATGGACCGGGGAGCTGTTTTTT. As protein: CASSLAGGPWTGELFF. Full variable domain (rest looked up from reference TRBV28 and TRBJ2-2): DVKVTQSSRYLVKRTGEKVFLECVQDMDHENMFWYRQDPGLGLRLIYFSYDVKMKEKGDIPEGYSVSREKKERFSLILESASTNQTSMYLCASSLAGGPWTGELFFGEGSRLTVL.

This clonotype occurred many times. The rearrangement joins TRBV7-9 to TRBJ1-2; D call uncertain. Trimming removed 5 bases from V and 8 bases from J, with 24 bases in between. CDR3 length equals 16 residues. Germline V gene data show CDR1 as SEHNR and CDR2 as FQNEAQ (reference sequence). The CDR3 region has the DNA TGTGCCAGCAGCCCGGGGTTCTCCCCCGAGGTAGGGGGCTACACCTTC. Amino acids: CASSPGFSPEVGGYTF.

This clonotype was found many times. The chain has TRBV12-3 or TRBV12-4 and TRBJ1-2; 7 nucleotides align to TRBD1. Trimming took 5 bases from V and 5 from J; bases not matched to a gene: 2. The CDR3 runs to 12 residues. CDR3 region: CASSPQGYGYTF. DNA for the CDR3: TGTGCCAGCAGTCCACAGGGGTATGGCTACACCTTC.

The J gene is TRBJ2-7, the V gene TRBV27, with 8 bases matching TRBD2. The CDR3 consists of 15 residues. Germline values: CDR1 MNHEY, CDR2 SMNVEV (reference sequence). V dropped 5 bases and J dropped 3; count of bases not matched to a gene: 9. This CDR3 is CASSLTGLGVYEQYF. CDR3 in DNA: TGTGCCAGCAGTCTAACGGGACTAGGGGTCTACGAGCAGTACTTC.

The gene calls are TRBV6-4 and TRBJ1-2; D call uncertain. The CDR3 has 13 amino acids. Germline V gene data show CDR1 as MRHNA and CDR2 as SNTAGT. Trimming removed 0 bases from V and 8 bases from J, with 10 bases in between. This CDR3 reads CASSDSLTGGYTF. In DNA, the CDR3 is TGTGCCAGCAGTGACTCTTTGACCGGGGGCTACACCTTC.

This clonotype was observed many times. V is TRBV2 and J is TRBJ2-1; 8 bases fit TRBD2. The CDR3 covers 18 residues. In germline, CDR1 is SNHLY, CDR2 FYNNEI. V lost 7 bases and J lost 7; bases outside the gene matches: 21. The CDR3 here is CASKRFVSGMSSRNEQFF. The CDR3 DNA follows: TGTGCCAGCAAGAGGTTTGTTAGCGGGATGTCGTCGCGTAATGAGCAGTTCTTC.

This clonotype was seen ten or more times. The chain couples TRBV27 to TRBJ2-1; TRBD2 might be the D (7 bases). The germline CDR1 and CDR2 sequences are MNHEY and SMNVEV (reference sequence). The CDR3 extends over 15 amino acids. Trimming stripped 3 bases from V and 4 bases from J, with 13 bases between. CDR3 sequence reads: CASSFGGGLYNEQFF. CDR3 DNA: TGTGCCAGCAGTTTTGGCGGGGGCTTATACAATGAGCAGTTCTTC.

This chain uses TRBV19 with TRBJ2-4; the D gene is possibly TRBD1 (5 bases). V was cut by 4 bases and J by 8 bases, with 18 bases left in between. CDR1 is LNHDA, CDR2 SQIVND, per germline (reference sequence). The CDR3 spans 15 residues. CDR3 loop: CASSTRIRVSDIQYF. DNA of the CDR3: TGTGCCAGTAGTACGCGGATCAGGGTTTCAGACATTCAGTACTTC.

This clonotype occurred many times. The chain links TRBV19 to TRBJ1-5; D call uncertain. This CDR3 region has 15 residues. V lost 3 bases to trimming and J lost 1 base, with 10 bases between them. Germline V gene data show CDR1 as LNHDA and CDR2 as SQIVND (reference sequence). The CDR3 is CASSMRKASNQPQHF. The DNA for the CDR3 is TGTGCCAGTAGTATGAGAAAGGCAAGCAATCAGCCCCAGCATTTT.

The J gene is TRBJ1-2, the V gene TRBV6-2 or TRBV6-3; 8 bases line up with TRBD1. V was clipped by 7 bases and J by 4 bases; unmatched bases: 8. Germline V gene sequence: CDR1 MNHEY, CDR2 SVGEGT. The CDR3 contains 14 residues. The CDR3 bases are TGTGCCAGCACAGGGGGCTCAGGACCCTATGGCTACACCTTC. It specifies CASTGGSGPYGYTF.

The chain joins TRBV30 to TRBJ1-2; 7 bases are shared with TRBD1. The CDR3 contains 14 residues. CDR1 and CDR2 from the germline V gene are GTSNPN and SVGIG (reference sequence). V shed 3 bases and J 6 bases; nucleotides not matched to a gene: 10. CDR3 nucleotide sequence: TGTGCCTGGAGCTTTAGACAGGGTATTAATGGCTACACCTTC. Protein: CAWSFRQGINGYTF.

With regard to this clonotype: A much larger clone sits a single nucleotide away, making a read error possible. This chain connects TRBV10-3 to TRBJ2-7, with D perhaps matching TRBD1 (6 bases). Germline CDR1 and CDR2: ENHRY and SYGVKD. V was clipped by 10 bases and J by 5 bases, with 21 bases between them. The CDR3 extends over 14 amino acids. CDR3 coding DNA: TGTGCCAACTACCCTTCTGGGACATCCCACGAGCAGTACTTC. This translates into CANYPSGTSHEQYF.

The CDR3 is CASSETVNSNQPQHF. CDR3 in DNA: TGTGCCAGTAGTGAAACAGTAAATAGCAATCAGCCCCAGCATTTT. This rearrangement joins TRBV19 to TRBJ1-5; D is ambiguous. The CDR3 extends over 15 amino acids. V shed 5 bases and J shed 0 bases, with 11 bases lying between them. Germline CDR1 LNHDA, CDR2 SQIVND (reference sequence).

This clonotype was detected many times. The genes are TRBV19 and TRBJ1-2, with D perhaps matching TRBD1 (5 bases). CDR1 and CDR2 from the germline V gene are LNHDA and SQIVND (reference sequence). Between the trimmed V and J ends, which lost 1 base and 7 bases, there was a span of 10 bases. The CDR3 runs to 13 residues. The CDR3 sequence is CASSIVPGSGYTF. The DNA for the CDR3 is TGTGCCAGTAGTATAGTTCCAGGGTCTGGCTACACCTTC.

This clonotype was found many times. The gene calls are TRBV27 and TRBJ2-1; 8 positions match TRBD1. The CDR3 covers 15 residues. Trimming took 8 bases from V and 6 from J; bases not matched to a gene: 12. CDR1 MNHEY and CDR2 SMNVEV come from the germline V gene (reference sequence). The chain's CDR3 is CASGTTGDYPNEQFF. Written as DNA, the CDR3 is TGTGCCAGCGGCACGACAGGGGATTACCCCAATGAGCAGTTCTTC.

This clonotype was counted many times. V is TRBV11-3 and J is TRBJ2-1; TRBD2 aligns across 13 bases. CDR3 size: 16 residues. The germline gives CDR1 SGHNT, CDR2 YENEEA. V gave up 8 bases and J gave up 5 bases; unmatched junction bases: 9. The CDR3 loop is CASGRGGLAGNNEQFF. DNA of the CDR3: TGTGCCAGCGGCCGTGGGGGACTAGCGGGAAACAATGAGCAGTTCTTC.

The rearrangement uses TRBV24-1 and TRBJ2-7; D may be TRBD1 (6 bases). Between the trimmed V and J ends, which lost 0 bases and 9 bases, there was a span of 17 bases. CDR1 and CDR2 from the germline V gene are KGHDR and SFDVKD. This CDR3 region has 15 residues. CDR3 loop: CATSDLLQYPTGQYF. The CDR3 nucleotides read TGTGCCACCAGTGATTTGCTTCAGTACCCGACAGGGCAGTACTTC.

The table lists this clonotype with many counts. The V and J genes are TRBV6-6 and TRBJ2-1; possible D gene TRBD1, 5 bases. The V end was cut by 0 bases, the J end by 8 bases, with 11 bases between. CDR1 is MNHNY and CDR2 is SVGAGI in the germline V gene (reference sequence). The CDR3 totals 14 residues. The CDR3 DNA is TGTGCCAGCAGTTACTCGGTCAGGGCTGATGAGCAGTTCTTC. Protein sequence: CASSYSVRADEQFF.

The chain has TRBV9 and TRBJ1-5, with D hard to call. The ends were cut back, 3 bases at V and 7 bases at J, with 11 bases in the middle. The CDR3 is 13 residues long. The germline CDR1 and CDR2 sequences are SGDLS and YYNGEE. This CDR3 reads CASSGSNGQPQHF. For the CDR3, the DNA is TGTGCCAGCAGCGGGTCAAACGGGCAGCCCCAGCATTTT.

This clonotype was counted ten times or more. The genes are TRBV27 and TRBJ2-3, with a tentative D call TRBD1 (5 bases). V lost 6 bases to trimming and J lost 0 bases, with 13 bases between them. There are 15 residues in the CDR3. The germline gives CDR1 MNHEY, CDR2 SMNVEV (reference sequence). CDR3 protein: CASRPRQSSTDTQYF. DNA of the CDR3: TGTGCCAGCAGACCTCGACAGAGTAGCACAGATACGCAGTATTTT.